This T cell receptor (beta chain) appears in the sequencing data of a study of shared clonotypes between healthy human individuals. Worth noting for this clone: Antigen: not known.

Sequencing was performed with immunoSEQ multiplex PCR; in TCRdb, only in-frame clones are kept and a portion is missing. The table lists about 1.1 million clones, approximately 80% of them singletons. Findings of the study overall: Sharing of clonotypes among donors was expected to vary with sequencing depth. Investigators collected only blood, and repertoires in tissues likely differ.

V lost 5 bases and J 5 bases, leaving 13 bases between the germline ends. CDR1 is SGHRS, CDR2 YFSETQ, per germline. There are 14 residues in the CDR3. This receptor was identified in a man aged 18 to 29 in good health. Some clones in this sample may be carry-over from other donors' samples. Sequenced: memory CD4+ T cells from PBMCs. Stated subset: CD45RA-negative fraction. The chain uses TRBV5-1 and TRBJ1-4; a weak D match, TRBD1 (6 bases). The CDR3 bases are TGCGCCAGCAGGGATCAGGGGCGGAATGAAAAACTGTTTTTT. Amino acid sequence: CASRDQGRNEKLFF.